The next 13 T cell receptor beta chains were all read from a single sample in a study of T cells after yellow fever vaccination. TCRdb re-called the 5' RACE reads with MiXCR, one entry per CDR3 protein. The sample records around 300,000 distinct CDR3 sequences, 10% to 15% being singletons. Sequences were derived from CD4+ T cells sorted from PBMCs, sampled 45 days after the yellow fever booster vaccination. The receptors were gathered from a man aged 25-40 years who received the YFV17D yellow fever vaccine.

A few counts support this clonotype. This chain connects TRBV7-2 to TRBJ2-1; 10 nucleotides align to TRBD2. The CDR3 is 15 residues long. Germline CDR1 and CDR2: SGHTA and FQGNSA. V shed 5 bases, J shed 3 bases, and the junction held 4 bases outside the gene matches. CDR3 residues: CASSTGTSDYNEQFF. For the CDR3, the DNA is TGTGCCAGCAGCACCGGGACTAGCGACTACAATGAGCAGTTCTTC.

In this sample, this clonotype turned up a few times. The rearrangement joins TRBV9 to TRBJ2-1; D is perhaps TRBD2 (6 bases). Trimming shortened V by 4 bases and J by 5 bases, and 13 bases separated the two germline ends. Germline-derived CDR1 and CDR2 are SGDLS and YYNGEE. This CDR3 has 14 amino acids. Here the CDR3 reads CASSLGLLDNEQFF. The CDR3 coding sequence is TGTGCCAGCAGCCTGGGACTTCTAGACAATGAGCAGTTCTTC. Combining the CDR3 with reference TRBV9 and TRBJ2-1 gives the whole variable domain DSGVTQTPKHLITATGQRVTLRCSPRSGDLSVYWYQQSLDQGLQFLIQYYNGEERAKGNILERFSAQQFPDLHSELNLSSLELGDSALYFCASSLGLLDNEQFFGPGTRLTVL.

The V and J genes are TRBV6-5 and TRBJ2-7; no definite D call. The CDR3 runs 15 residues. Germline V lookup: CDR1 MNHEY, CDR2 SVGAGI. V lost 4 bases and J lost 3, with 16 bases in between. The CDR3 protein is CASSSDPLPSYEQYF. CDR3 DNA: TGTGCCAGCAGTTCCGATCCGCTCCCCAGCTACGAGCAGTACTTC.

This clonotype came up a few times. The V call is TRBV5-5, the J call TRBJ2-3; 8 bases are a match to TRBD2. The CDR3 spans 16 residues. Germline CDR1 and CDR2: SGHKS and YYEKEE (reference sequence). V dropped 0 bases and J dropped 2; count of bases not matched to a gene: 5. This chain's CDR3 is CASSLATSGHTDTQYF. In DNA, the CDR3 is TGTGCCAGCAGCTTGGCCACTAGCGGACACACAGATACGCAGTATTTT.

The table lists this clonotype with many counts. V gene TRBV20-1 combines with J gene TRBJ2-2; D call uncertain. V shed 1 base and J shed 1 base, with 10 bases lying between them. The CDR3 contains 15 residues. Germline V gene sequence: CDR1 DFQATT, CDR2 SNEGSKA (reference sequence). The CDR3 sequence is CSARVRDRNTGELFF. The DNA for the CDR3 is TGCAGTGCTAGAGTCCGCGACCGGAACACCGGGGAGCTGTTTTTT.

The rearrangement links TRBV20-1 to TRBJ2-1, with 7 positions matching TRBD1. Germline V gene sequence: CDR1 DFQATT, CDR2 SNEGSKA (reference sequence). The CDR3 is 14 residues long. J lost 11 bases, V lost 0 bases, and 10 bases had no gene match. Here the CDR3 DNA reads TGCAGTGCTAGAGATTCGGGTATGGGACAGAAGCAGTTCTTC. Translation: CSARDSGMGQKQFF.

The chain has TRBV7-8 and TRBJ1-1, with TRBD1 identical over 9 bases. CDR1 and CDR2 from the germline V gene are SGHVS and FQNEAQ. V trimming: 1 base; J trimming: 5 bases; junction bases outside the gene matches: 11. This CDR3 region has 17 residues. CDR3 sequence reads: CASSLGVRQGEGTEAFF. For the CDR3, the DNA is TGTGCCAGCAGCTTAGGGGTCCGACAGGGGGAGGGGACTGAAGCTTTCTTT.

In its sample, this clonotype was seen a few times. The chain has TRBV19 and TRBJ1-6, with 7 positions matching TRBD1. J was trimmed by 10 bases and V by 4 bases; bases with no gene match: 10. Germline assignment: CDR1 LNHDA and CDR2 SQIVND (reference sequence). The CDR3 contains 15 residues. The CDR3 is CASSNLGQAGSPLHF. The DNA of the CDR3 is TGTGCCAGTAGTAACCTAGGACAGGCCGGCTCACCCCTCCACTTT.

V gene TRBV18 combines with J gene TRBJ2-1, with 9 positions matching TRBD2. The CDR3 contains 15 residues. The V segment lost 6 bases and the J segment 9 bases; nucleotides outside the gene matches: 12. Germline V gene data show CDR1 as KGHSH and CDR2 as LQKENI. Here the CDR3 DNA reads TGTGCCAGCTCCTTCAATGGGGGACTAGCAGCTGAGCAGTTCTTC. It codes for CASSFNGGLAAEQFF.

The chain couples TRBV13 to TRBJ2-3; no definite D call. The CDR3 is 16 residues long. Trimming took off 0 bases at V and 0 bases at J, with 10 bases between the two ends. Germline loops: CDR1 PRHDT, CDR2 FYEKMQ (reference sequence). CDR3 amino acids: CASSLGRFRSTDTQYF. DNA of the CDR3: TGTGCCAGCAGCTTAGGCCGTTTTAGAAGCACAGATACGCAGTATTTT.

The rearrangement links TRBV19 to TRBJ2-1; TRBD2 is a possible D gene (5 bases). The CDR3 spans 16 residues. From germline, CDR1 is LNHDA and CDR2 SQIVND (reference sequence). Trimming cost V 3 bases and J 6 bases, with 18 bases left between them. Written as DNA, the CDR3 is TGTGCCAGTAGTATGGACGGAGGTAAACCGGGCAATGAGCAGTTCTTC. This translates into CASSMDGGKPGNEQFF.

This chain connects TRBV6-2 or TRBV6-3 to TRBJ2-3; 7 bases align to TRBD2. The CDR3 covers 14 residues. Germline trimming cut 2 bases from V and 10 bases from J; bases unmatched to any gene: 9. Germline V gene data show CDR1 as MNHEY and CDR2 as SVGEGT. CDR3 sequence (DNA): TGTGCCAGCAGTTACGCGGGAGCGCGCAACGCGCAGTATTTT. Protein product: CASSYAGARNAQYF.

The chain combines TRBV11-2 with TRBJ2-7; 9 nucleotides agree with TRBD1. CDR3 length: 18 residues. The ends lost 5 bases at V and 5 bases at J; junction bases unmatched: 19. Germline values: CDR1 SGHAT, CDR2 FQNNGV. This CDR3 reads CASSPRPGTGRSVNEQYF. DNA of the CDR3: TGTGCCAGCAGCCCGCGTCCCGGGACAGGGAGGTCGGTGAACGAGCAGTACTTC. Combining the CDR3 with reference TRBV11-2 and TRBJ2-7 gives the whole variable domain EAGVAQSPRYKIIEKRQSVAFWCNPISGHATLYWYQQILGQGPKLLIQFQNNGVVDDSQLPKDRFSAERLKGVDSTLKIQPAKLEDSAVYLCASSPRPGTGRSVNEQYFGPGTRLTVT.